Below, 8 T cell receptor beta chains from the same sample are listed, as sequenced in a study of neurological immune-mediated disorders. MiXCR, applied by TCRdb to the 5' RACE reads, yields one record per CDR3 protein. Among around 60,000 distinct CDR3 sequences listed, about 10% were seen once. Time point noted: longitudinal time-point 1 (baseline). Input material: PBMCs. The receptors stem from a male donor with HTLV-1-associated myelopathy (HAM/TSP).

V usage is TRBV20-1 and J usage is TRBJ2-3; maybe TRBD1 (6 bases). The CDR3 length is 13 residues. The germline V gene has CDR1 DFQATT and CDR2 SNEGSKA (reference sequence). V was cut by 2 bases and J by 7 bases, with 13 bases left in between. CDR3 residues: CSARQARGNTQYF. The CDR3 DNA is TGCAGTGCTAGACAGGCAAGGGGGAATACGCAGTATTTT.

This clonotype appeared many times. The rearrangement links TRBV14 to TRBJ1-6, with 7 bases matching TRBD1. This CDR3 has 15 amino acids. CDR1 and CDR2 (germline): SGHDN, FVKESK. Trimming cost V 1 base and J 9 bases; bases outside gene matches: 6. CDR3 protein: CASSQVGGGGSPLHF. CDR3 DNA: TGTGCCAGCAGCCAAGTTGGAGGGGGCGGTTCACCCCTCCACTTT.

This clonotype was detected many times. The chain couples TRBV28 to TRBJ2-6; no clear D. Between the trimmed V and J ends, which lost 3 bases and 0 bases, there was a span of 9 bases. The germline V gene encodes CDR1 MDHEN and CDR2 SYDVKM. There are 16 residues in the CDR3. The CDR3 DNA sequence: TGTGCCAGCAGTTTCCCCGGACGCTCTGGGGCCAACGTCCTGACTTTC. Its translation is CASSFPGRSGANVLTF.

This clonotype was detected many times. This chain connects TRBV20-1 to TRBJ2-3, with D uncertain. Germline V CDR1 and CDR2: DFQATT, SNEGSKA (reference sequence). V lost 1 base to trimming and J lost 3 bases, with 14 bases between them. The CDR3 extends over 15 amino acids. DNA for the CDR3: TGCAGTGCTAGAGCGACCAAGAGTTGGACAGATACGCAGTATTTT. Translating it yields CSARATKSWTDTQYF.

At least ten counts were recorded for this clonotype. The CDR3 bases are TGCGCCAGCAGCTCCTTACCGACAGGATTACAAGAGACCCAGTACTTC. Protein: CASSSLPTGLQETQYF. The chain joins TRBV5-1 to TRBJ2-5; TRBD1 is a possible D gene (6 bases). This CDR3 has 16 amino acids. Germline values: CDR1 SGHRS, CDR2 YFSETQ. Trimming pared 3 bases from V and 2 bases from J, leaving 17 bases between.

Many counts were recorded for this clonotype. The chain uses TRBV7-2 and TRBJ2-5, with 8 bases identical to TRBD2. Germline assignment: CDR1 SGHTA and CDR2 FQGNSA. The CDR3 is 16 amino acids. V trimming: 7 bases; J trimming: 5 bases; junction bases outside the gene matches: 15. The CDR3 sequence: CASTREGGGPGETQYF. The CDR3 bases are TGTGCCAGCACCCGAGAAGGCGGGGGGCCCGGGGAGACCCAGTACTTC. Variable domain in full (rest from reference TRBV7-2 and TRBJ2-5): GAGVSQSPSNKVTEKGKDVELRCDPISGHTALYWYRQSLGQGLEFLIYFQGNSAPDKSGLPSDRFSAERTGGSVSTLTIQRTQQEDSAVYLCASTREGGGPGETQYFGPGTRLLVL.

The CDR3 sequence is CASIWDSGETQYF. The CDR3 nucleotides are TGTGCCAGTATATGGGACAGTGGTGAGACCCAGTACTTC. The chain carries TRBV7-9 and TRBJ2-5; 7 bases fit TRBD1. The CDR3 runs to 13 residues. J lost 5 bases, V lost 9 bases, and 9 bases had no gene match. The germline V gene encodes CDR1 SEHNR and CDR2 FQNEAQ (reference sequence).

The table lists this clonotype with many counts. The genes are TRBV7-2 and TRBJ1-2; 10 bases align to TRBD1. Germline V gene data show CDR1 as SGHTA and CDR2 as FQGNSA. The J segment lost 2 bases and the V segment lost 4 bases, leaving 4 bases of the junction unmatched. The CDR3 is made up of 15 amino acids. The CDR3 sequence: CASSSWDRGNYGYTF. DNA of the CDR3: TGTGCCAGCAGCTCGTGGGACAGGGGAAACTATGGCTACACCTTC.